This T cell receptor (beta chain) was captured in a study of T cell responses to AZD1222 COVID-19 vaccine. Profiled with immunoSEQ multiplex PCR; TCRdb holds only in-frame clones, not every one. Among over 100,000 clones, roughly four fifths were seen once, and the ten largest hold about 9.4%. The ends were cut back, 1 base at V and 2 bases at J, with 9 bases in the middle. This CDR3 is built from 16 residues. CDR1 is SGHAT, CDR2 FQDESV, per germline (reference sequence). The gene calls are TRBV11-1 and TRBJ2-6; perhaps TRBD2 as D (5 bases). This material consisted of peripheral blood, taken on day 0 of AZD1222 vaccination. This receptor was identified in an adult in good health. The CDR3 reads CASSLEMGAGANVLTF. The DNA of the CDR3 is TGTGCCAGCAGCTTAGAGATGGGAGCTGGGGCCAACGTCCTGACTTTC.